This T cell receptor (beta chain) was recovered during a study of T cells in Graves' hyperthyroidism and ophthalmopathy. Study conclusions and caveats: Researchers report that a 13 V-J model separated ophthalmopathy from stable hyperthyroidism. Within blood appeared most thyroid clonotypes that had expanded above 0.001.

Clinical symptoms, serum thyroxine and TRAb, thyroid ultrasound and orbital computed tomography were used for the diagnoses. The sample holds many counts of this clonotype. Antigen: not known. V was shortened by 4 bases and J by 5 bases, with 11 bases between the two germline ends. Germline CDR1 SQVTM, CDR2 ANQGSEA. The CDR3 has 12 amino acids. Amplified regions were TCR beta CDR3 sequences from RNA transcripts. HTBI primers were the set used in a first-round RT-PCR of the TCR CDR3. TCRdb reprocessed the multiplex PCR reads via MiXCR and lists one record per CDR3 protein. The top ten hold 32% of the sample, which has about 400,000 distinct CDR3 sequences, around 14% seen once.

The chain couples TRBV29-1 to TRBJ2-5; D is perhaps TRBD1 (5 bases). The specimen sequenced was blood. The receptor's source is a woman aged 30 to 39 with Graves' hyperthyroidism. CDR3 DNA sequence: TGCAGCGTTGTGCAGGGTGGGGAGACCCAGTACTTC. It translates to CSVVQGGETQYF.